Listed here are 30 T cell receptor beta chains from one sample, sequenced in a study of brain T cells in children with intractable seizures. The method was immunoSEQ multiplex PCR; TCRdb's version includes in-frame clones alone and lacks a portion of them. The sample shows some 76,000 clones, roughly 91% of them seen only once. The sequenced sample was peripheral blood, obtained at surgery. The receptors shown here come from a boy younger than two with tuberous sclerosis and intractable seizures.

The rearrangement uses TRBV19 and TRBJ2-7, with a tentative D call TRBD1 (5 bases). This CDR3 is built from 15 residues. Between the trimmed V and J ends, which lost 2 bases and 2 bases, there was a span of 13 bases. Germline V CDR1 and CDR2: LNHDA, SQIVND (reference sequence). The CDR3 region has the DNA TGTGCCAGTAGTATATCCCGACAGCCTACCTACGAGCAGTACTTC. It is translated as CASSISRQPTYEQYF.

The chain recombines TRBV25-1 with TRBJ2-4; possibly TRBD2 for D (5 bases). CDR1 is MGHDK, CDR2 SYGVNS, per germline. V dropped 6 bases and J dropped 8 bases, with 11 bases sitting between them. The CDR3 runs to 12 residues. CDR3 loop: CASSPRGYIQYF. CDR3 in DNA: TGTGCCAGCAGCCCCCGGGGTTACATTCAGTACTTC.

The chain employs TRBV7-9 and TRBJ2-5; TRBD2 is a possible D gene (6 bases). V shed 5 bases and J shed 5 bases, with 18 bases lying between them. This CDR3 comprises 15 residues. The germline V gene has CDR1 SEHNR and CDR2 FQNEAQ (reference sequence). This CDR3 reads CASSPPYGLQETQYF. In DNA form, the CDR3 reads TGTGCCAGCAGCCCCCCATACGGACTACAGGAGACCCAGTACTTC.

This chain uses TRBV15 with TRBJ2-7; 11 bases align to TRBD1. The CDR3 is made up of 15 amino acids. Looked up from germline, CDR1 is LNHNV and CDR2 is YYDKDF (reference sequence). V lost 2 bases and J lost 4; bases outside the gene matches: 4. Written as DNA, the CDR3 is TGTGCCACCAGCAGAAAAGGGACAGGGGGTTACGAGCAGTACTTC. Its protein is CATSRKGTGGYEQYF.

This sequence joins TRBV28 and TRBJ1-1; no clear D. The CDR3 length is 15 residues. V was clipped by 4 bases and J by 2 bases, with 14 bases between them. The germline CDR1 and CDR2 sequences are MDHEN and SYDVKM. CDR3 in DNA: TGTGCCAGCAGTTACCCCGGGCGGCAAAACACTGAAGCTTTCTTT. The encoded protein is CASSYPGRQNTEAFF.

V is TRBV9 and J is TRBJ1-3; TRBD1 agrees at 9 bases. This CDR3 has 15 residues. In germline, CDR1 is SGDLS, CDR2 YYNGEE. V trimming: 3 bases; J trimming: 4 bases; junction bases outside the gene matches: 5. CDR3 sequence (DNA): TGTGCCAGCAGCGCACAGGGGGCGGTAGGAAACACCATATATTTT. Its protein is CASSAQGAVGNTIYF. Variable domain in full (rest from reference TRBV9 and TRBJ1-3): DSGVTQTPKHLITATGQRVTLRCSPRSGDLSVYWYQQSLDQGLQFLIQYYNGEERAKGNILERFSAQQFPDLHSELNLSSLELGDSALYFCASSAQGAVGNTIYFGEGSWLTVV.

The chain links TRBV28 to TRBJ2-7, with D maybe TRBD1 (5 bases). Germline CDR1 and CDR2: MDHEN and SYDVKM. Trimming cost V 6 bases and J 0 bases, with 15 bases left between them. CDR3 length equals 15 residues. CDR3 DNA sequence: TGTGCCAGCAGGCTTGACAGTAAACTCTCCTACGAGCAGTACTTC. Translated, it gives CASRLDSKLSYEQYF.

This clone is a singleton in its sample. This chain uses TRBV18 with TRBJ2-2, with D maybe TRBD1 (6 bases). Looked up from germline, CDR1 is KGHSH and CDR2 is LQKENI. The CDR3 extends over 16 amino acids. V was trimmed by 1 base and J by 0 bases, leaving 9 bases between them. The CDR3 is CASSPQQGTNTGELFF. CDR3 nucleotide sequence: TGTGCCAGCTCACCACAACAGGGAACGAACACCGGGGAGCTGTTTTTT.

The genes are TRBV6-1 and TRBJ1-2; no reliable D call. CDR3 size: 14 residues. V lost 2 bases, J lost 7 bases, and 14 bases lay in between. Per the germline V gene, CDR1 is MNHNS and CDR2 is SASEGT. CDR3 bases: TGTGCCAGCAGTGAAAGGGTAGGGAGAGGTGGCTACACCTTC. Protein product: CASSERVGRGGYTF.

There are a few counts of this clone. V and J are TRBV6-1 and TRBJ2-1; possible D gene TRBD2, 5 bases. V lost 1 base to trimming and J lost 9 bases, with 10 bases between them. Looked up from germline, CDR1 is MNHNS and CDR2 is SASEGT. The CDR3 spans 13 residues. The CDR3 DNA is TGTGCCAGCAGTGAAGGGGAGACTGGTGAGCAGTTCTTC. The encoded protein is CASSEGETGEQFF.

The gene calls are TRBV25-1 and TRBJ1-1, with D uncertain. From germline, CDR1 is MGHDK and CDR2 SYGVNS. CDR3 length: 12 amino acids. V gave up 9 bases and J gave up 1 base, with 9 bases separating them. The CDR3: CASRTGNTEAFF. As DNA, the CDR3 is TGTGCCAGTAGGACTGGGAACACTGAAGCTTTCTTT.

The V call is TRBV12-3 or TRBV12-4, the J call TRBJ2-7; D unclear. The CDR3 contains 11 residues. V lost 6 bases, J lost 3 bases, and 6 bases lay in between. As DNA, the CDR3 is TGTGCCAGCAGACGAAACTACGAGCAGTACTTC. This sequence encodes CASRRNYEQYF.

CDR3 in DNA: TGTGCCAGCTCACCACTGGGAACAGATACGCAGTATTTT. As protein: CASSPLGTDTQYF. The V gene is TRBV18, the J gene TRBJ2-3; D is unclear. V was clipped by 1 base and J by 3 bases, with 5 bases between them. Per the germline V gene, CDR1 is KGHSH and CDR2 is LQKENI. The length of the CDR3 is 13 residues.

CDR3 in amino acids: CASSVVDGYEQYF. The CDR3 nucleotides read TGTGCCAGCAGCGTAGTAGACGGCTACGAGCAGTACTTC. The V gene is TRBV9, the J gene TRBJ2-7; D unresolved. Trimming removed 0 bases at V and 3 bases at J, with 7 bases between. The CDR3 loop spans 13 amino acids. Germline CDR1 and CDR2: SGDLS and YYNGEE.

The chain couples TRBV20-1 to TRBJ1-2; D call uncertain. V shed 3 bases and J shed 7 bases, with 21 bases lying between them. Germline loops: CDR1 DFQATT, CDR2 SNEGSKA (reference sequence). The CDR3 consists of 15 residues. CDR3 coding DNA: TGCAGTGCTAGTCATATATTCGCAGATGACTTTGGCTACACCTTC. The encoded protein is CSASHIFADDFGYTF.

The genes are TRBV6-6 and TRBJ2-5; no reliable D call. Germline lookup yields CDR1 MNHNY and CDR2 SVGAGI (reference sequence). This CDR3 region has 13 residues. Trimming removed 2 bases at V and 5 bases at J, with 9 bases between. The CDR3 loop is CASSYVATETQYF. The CDR3 DNA reads TGTGCCAGCAGTTACGTGGCCACGGAGACCCAGTACTTC.

CDR3 nucleotide sequence: TGTGCCAGCAGCACCAGCGGGGGGCAGGTTGGACGCTACACCTTC. As protein: CASSTSGGQVGRYTF. The V gene is TRBV7-3, the J gene TRBJ1-2; D possibly corresponds to TRBD1 (6 bases). The germline V gene encodes CDR1 SGHTA and CDR2 FQGTGA. This CDR3 spans 15 amino acids. V lost 5 bases and J 9 bases, leaving 22 bases between the germline ends.

The DNA of the CDR3 is TGCGCCAGCAGCTTGGATTCGAGGACTCCTAACTATGGCTACACCTTC. This sequence encodes CASSLDSRTPNYGYTF. The chain is built from TRBV5-1 and TRBJ1-2; D not certain. Trimming took off 0 bases at V and 0 bases at J, with 12 bases between the two ends. Germline V gene sequence: CDR1 SGHRS, CDR2 YFSETQ. This CDR3 has 16 amino acids.

The rearrangement links TRBV5-5 to TRBJ2-7; no reliable D call. Germline CDR1 and CDR2: SGHKS and YYEKEE (reference sequence). The CDR3 is 16 residues long. Trimming removed 0 bases at V and 0 bases at J, with 13 bases between. CDR3 sequence reads: CASSLDPTPASYEQYF. The CDR3 bases are TGTGCCAGCAGCTTGGACCCTACCCCCGCCTCCTACGAGCAGTACTTC.

This chain connects TRBV6-5 to TRBJ1-5; weak D call: TRBD1 (5 bases). This CDR3 spans 15 amino acids. V lost 5 bases to trimming and J lost 1 base, with 12 bases between them. Germline values: CDR1 MNHEY, CDR2 SVGAGI. The CDR3 loop reads CASSPAGPSNQPQHF. In nucleotides, the CDR3 is TGTGCCAGCAGTCCGGCAGGGCCAAGCAATCAGCCCCAGCATTTT.

The chain links TRBV6-1 to TRBJ2-7; D is possibly TRBD1 (6 bases). The CDR3 consists of 15 residues. V shed 0 bases and J shed 5 bases, with 14 bases lying between them. Germline V CDR1 and CDR2: MNHNS, SASEGT. The CDR3 nucleotides are TGTGCCAGCAGTGAAGCGGAGAGCAGGGGCGACGAGCAGTACTTC. This encodes CASSEAESRGDEQYF.

This clone was seen just once. The chain uses TRBV4-1 and TRBJ2-5; D gene unclear. The germline gives CDR1 MGHRA, CDR2 YSYEKL. This CDR3 comprises 12 residues. V was clipped by 2 bases and J by 9 bases, with 10 bases between them. CDR3 region: CASSQYGWAQYF. As DNA, the CDR3 is TGCGCCAGCAGCCAATATGGGTGGGCCCAGTACTTC.

The J gene is TRBJ2-1, the V gene TRBV9; 9 bases map to TRBD2. With V trimmed by 4 bases and J by 4 bases, 9 bases remained unmatched. The germline V gene has CDR1 SGDLS and CDR2 YYNGEE. The CDR3 runs to 16 residues. In nucleotides, the CDR3 is TGTGCCAGCAGCATTTACTTAGCGGGGGCATACAATGAGCAGTTCTTC. Protein product: CASSIYLAGAYNEQFF.

The chain combines TRBV28 with TRBJ1-1, with D possibly matching TRBD1 (5 bases). The CDR3 totals 20 residues. Germline lookup yields CDR1 MDHEN and CDR2 SYDVKM. Trimming removed 1 base from V and 0 bases from J, with 24 bases in between. DNA of the CDR3: TGTGCCAGCAGTTTATCCGTACTATGGTTGGCAGGGTCCCTGAACACTGAAGCTTTCTTT. This gives the protein CASSLSVLWLAGSLNTEAFF. Drawing the rest from reference TRBV28 and TRBJ1-1, the complete variable domain is DVKVTQSSRYLVKRTGEKVFLECVQDMDHENMFWYRQDPGLGLRLIYFSYDVKMKEKGDIPEGYSVSREKKERFSLILESASTNQTSMYLCASSLSVLWLAGSLNTEAFFGQGTRLTVV.

The V and J genes are TRBV19 and TRBJ1-3, with 7 nucleotides matching TRBD1. V gave up 2 bases and J gave up 2 bases; unmatched junction bases: 0. The CDR3 spans 14 residues. Germline CDR1 is LNHDA and CDR2 is SQIVND (reference sequence). CDR3 bases: TGTGCCAGTAGTATACAGGGGGCTGGAAACACCATATATTTT. This codes for CASSIQGAGNTIYF.

The chain is built from TRBV2 and TRBJ1-1, with D hard to call. Germline-derived CDR1 and CDR2 are SNHLY and FYNNEI. V lost 10 bases to trimming and J lost 3 bases, with 15 bases between them. The CDR3 covers 13 residues. The CDR3 DNA sequence: TGTGCCATCAAGAAAGAGGGTGACACTGAAGCTTTCTTT. It encodes CAIKKEGDTEAFF. The whole variable domain, remainder taken from reference TRBV2 and TRBJ1-1, is EPEVTQTPSHQVTQMGQEVILRCVPISNHLYFYWYRQILGQKVEFLVSFYNNEISEKSEIFDDQFSVERPDGSNFTLKIRSTKLEDSAMYFCAIKKEGDTEAFFGQGTRLTVV.

The chain joins TRBV6-2 or TRBV6-3 to TRBJ1-6, with no clear D. Trimming pared 2 bases from V and 8 bases from J, leaving 4 bases between. Germline CDR1 and CDR2: MNHEY and SVGEGT. CDR3 size: 12 residues. This chain's CDR3 is CASSYSYSPLHF. The CDR3 DNA reads as TGTGCCAGCAGTTACAGCTATTCACCCCTCCACTTT.

The chain couples TRBV19 to TRBJ2-7, with D tentatively TRBD1 (6 bases). Deletions cut 8 bases from V and 0 bases from J, with 17 bases between. Germline V gene data show CDR1 as LNHDA and CDR2 as SQIVND (reference sequence). The CDR3 covers 15 residues. CDR3 loop: CASSPGQSISYEQYF. The CDR3 coding sequence is TGTGCCAGTTCACCCGGACAGTCAATCTCCTACGAGCAGTACTTC.

V is TRBV7-9 and J is TRBJ1-1, with 9 bases lining up with TRBD1. Germline trimming cut 4 bases from V and 1 base from J; bases unmatched to any gene: 10. Germline CDR1 reads SEHNR; CDR2 reads FQNEAQ (reference sequence). The CDR3 contains 17 residues. The CDR3 sequence is CASSWTGVYGANTEAFF. The CDR3 DNA reads TGTGCCAGCAGCTGGACAGGGGTTTACGGCGCGAACACTGAAGCTTTCTTT.

V and J are TRBV4-2 and TRBJ1-5; D is uncertain. Per germline, CDR1 LGHNA and CDR2 YNFKEQ. The CDR3 spans 18 residues. Trimming removed 2 bases at V and 0 bases at J, with 17 bases between. This CDR3 is CASSQFSGRSHSNQPQHF. CDR3 nucleotides: TGTGCCAGCAGCCAATTCAGCGGCAGAAGCCATAGCAATCAGCCCCAGCATTTT.